This TCR beta chain was profiled in a study of T-cell reconstitution after alpha-beta-depleted transplantation in children. After removal of 1 base from V and 8 bases from J, the junction contained 2 bases not matched to a gene. The CDR3 sequence is 13 residues long. Per germline, CDR1 SGHTA and CDR2 FQGNSA. Study-wide points: Some patients' high day-60 TCRbeta diversity was traced to surviving recipient T cells and thymic progenitors. Expanded clones from the graft, numbering several hundred, reportedly supplied alpha-beta T cells about two months after transplant. From newly produced T cells came most of the T-cell counts and diversity one year after transplant.

This clonotype was counted between two and nine times. The antigen remains unidentified. The TCRbeta library was prepared with unique molecular identifiers. Via MiXCR, TCRdb re-called the PCR reads, giving one row per CDR3 protein. The data contain fewer than 700,000 distinct CDR3 sequences, 10% to 15% of them singletons. This rearrangement joins TRBV7-2 to TRBJ2-3; TRBD2 agrees at 8 bases. The receptor was derived from a male patient aged 10 to 17 who had a stem cell transplant for acute myeloid leukemia, so the T cells may come from the graft donor. Sequenced material: PBMCs, mostly from graft donor cells, taken 360 days after TCRalphabeta/CD19-depleted stem cell transplant. CDR3 protein: CASSLDTSGTQYF. In DNA, the CDR3 is TGTGCCAGCAGCTTAGATACTAGCGGTACGCAGTATTTT.